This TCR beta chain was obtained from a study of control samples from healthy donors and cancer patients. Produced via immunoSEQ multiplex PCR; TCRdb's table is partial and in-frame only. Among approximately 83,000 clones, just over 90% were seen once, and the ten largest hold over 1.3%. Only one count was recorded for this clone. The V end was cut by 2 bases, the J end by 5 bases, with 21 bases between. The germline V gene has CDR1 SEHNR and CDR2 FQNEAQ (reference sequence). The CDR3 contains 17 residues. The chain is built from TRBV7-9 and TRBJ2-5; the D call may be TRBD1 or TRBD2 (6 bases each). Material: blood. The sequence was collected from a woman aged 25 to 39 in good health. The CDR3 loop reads CASSLISGARFRETQYF. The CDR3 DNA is TGTGCCAGCAGCTTAATATCGGGGGCGCGGTTCCGGGAGACCCAGTACTTC.